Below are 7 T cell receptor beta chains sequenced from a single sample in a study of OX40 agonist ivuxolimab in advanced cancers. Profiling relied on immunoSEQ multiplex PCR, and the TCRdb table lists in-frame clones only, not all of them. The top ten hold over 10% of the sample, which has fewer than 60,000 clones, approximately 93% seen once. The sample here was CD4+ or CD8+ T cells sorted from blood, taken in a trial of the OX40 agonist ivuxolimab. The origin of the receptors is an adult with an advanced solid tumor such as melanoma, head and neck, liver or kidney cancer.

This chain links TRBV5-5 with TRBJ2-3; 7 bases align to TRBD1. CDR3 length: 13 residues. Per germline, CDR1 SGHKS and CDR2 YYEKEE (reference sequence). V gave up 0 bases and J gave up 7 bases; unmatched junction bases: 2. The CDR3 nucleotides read TGTGCCAGCAGCTTGGAGGGGGCCCATACGCAGTATTTT. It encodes CASSLEGAHTQYF.

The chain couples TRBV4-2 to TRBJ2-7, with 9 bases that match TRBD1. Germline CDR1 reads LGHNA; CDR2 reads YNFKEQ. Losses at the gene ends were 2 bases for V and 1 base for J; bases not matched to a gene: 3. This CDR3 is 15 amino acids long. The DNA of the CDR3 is TGTGCCAGCAGCCAAACAGACAGGGGGTCCTACGAGCAGTACTTC. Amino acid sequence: CASSQTDRGSYEQYF.

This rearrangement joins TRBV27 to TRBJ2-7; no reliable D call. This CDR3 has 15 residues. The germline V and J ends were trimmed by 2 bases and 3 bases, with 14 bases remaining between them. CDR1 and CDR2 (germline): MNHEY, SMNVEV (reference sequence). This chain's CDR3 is CASSLVSVAGYEQYF. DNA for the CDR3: TGTGCCAGCAGTTTAGTATCGGTGGCAGGCTACGAGCAGTACTTC.

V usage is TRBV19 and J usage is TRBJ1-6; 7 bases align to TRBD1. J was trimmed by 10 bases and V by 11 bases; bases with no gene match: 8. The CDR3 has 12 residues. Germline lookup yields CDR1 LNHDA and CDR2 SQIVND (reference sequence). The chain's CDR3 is CAVGGGASPLHF. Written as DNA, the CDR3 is TGTGCCGTTGGAGGGGGCGCATCACCCCTCCACTTT.

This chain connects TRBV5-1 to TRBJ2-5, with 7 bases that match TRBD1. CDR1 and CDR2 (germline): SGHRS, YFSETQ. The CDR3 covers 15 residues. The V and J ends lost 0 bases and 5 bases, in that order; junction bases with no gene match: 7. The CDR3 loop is CASSLGRGQAETQYF. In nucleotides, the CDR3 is TGCGCCAGCAGCTTGGGACGAGGACAGGCGGAGACCCAGTACTTC.

The CDR3, as DNA: TGCAGCGTCCGCATGCAGGTCATGAACACTGAAGCTTTCTTT. Translation gives CSVRMQVMNTEAFF. This rearrangement joins TRBV29-1 to TRBJ1-1, with D unresolved. Germline CDR1 and CDR2: SQVTM and ANQGSEA. The CDR3 loop spans 14 amino acids. V dropped 6 bases and J dropped 0 bases, with 14 bases sitting between them.

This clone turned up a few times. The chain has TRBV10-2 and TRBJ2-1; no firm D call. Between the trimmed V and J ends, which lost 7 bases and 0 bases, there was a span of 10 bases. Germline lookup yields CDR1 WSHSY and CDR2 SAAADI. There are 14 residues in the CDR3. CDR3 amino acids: CASKFFGSYNEQFF. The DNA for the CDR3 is TGCGCCAGCAAGTTTTTTGGCTCCTACAATGAGCAGTTCTTC.